This TCR beta chain was captured in a study of OX40 agonist ivuxolimab in advanced cancers. Study-wide results and limits: More expanded clones were seen, on average, in CD8+ T cells than in CD4+.

Sequenced by immunoSEQ multiplex PCR; TCRdb stores in-frame clones only, minus some. Of under 50,000 clones in the sample, 75% to 90% were seen once. This clone has a single count. Its antigen is unknown. V was clipped by 0 bases and J by 0 bases, with 23 bases between them. Germline V gene sequence: CDR1 MNHNS, CDR2 SASEGT. The CDR3 loop spans 21 amino acids. The chain employs TRBV6-1 and TRBJ1-4; D uncertain. Sequenced here: CD4+ or CD8+ T cells sorted from blood, sampled in a trial of the OX40 agonist ivuxolimab. The source is an adult with an advanced solid tumor such as melanoma, head and neck, liver or kidney cancer. CDR3 region: CASSEAEFISSNRATNEKLFF. CDR3 coding DNA: TGTGCCAGCAGTGAAGCGGAGTTTATAAGCAGTAACCGTGCAACTAATGAAAAACTGTTTTTT.